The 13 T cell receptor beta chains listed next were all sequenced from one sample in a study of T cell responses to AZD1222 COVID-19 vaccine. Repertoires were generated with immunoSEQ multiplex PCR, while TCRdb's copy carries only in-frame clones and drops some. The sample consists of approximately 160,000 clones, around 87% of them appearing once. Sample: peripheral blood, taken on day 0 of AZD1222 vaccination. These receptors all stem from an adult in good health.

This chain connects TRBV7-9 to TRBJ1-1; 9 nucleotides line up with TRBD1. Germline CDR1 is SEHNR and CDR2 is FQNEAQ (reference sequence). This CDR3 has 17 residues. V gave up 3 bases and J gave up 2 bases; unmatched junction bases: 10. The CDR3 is CASSFTGTGSRNTEAFF. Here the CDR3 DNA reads TGTGCCAGCAGCTTTACCGGGACAGGGAGCAGAAACACTGAAGCTTTCTTT.

The CDR3 region has the DNA TGTGCCAGCAGCTTAGCCGGGACCACCTACGAGCAGTACTTC. It codes for CASSLAGTTYEQYF. The chain joins TRBV11-3 to TRBJ2-7; D is tentatively TRBD1 or TRBD2 (5 bases each). Looked up from germline, CDR1 is SGHNT and CDR2 is YENEEA. The CDR3 covers 14 residues. Between the trimmed V and J ends, which lost 1 base and 2 bases, there was a span of 9 bases.

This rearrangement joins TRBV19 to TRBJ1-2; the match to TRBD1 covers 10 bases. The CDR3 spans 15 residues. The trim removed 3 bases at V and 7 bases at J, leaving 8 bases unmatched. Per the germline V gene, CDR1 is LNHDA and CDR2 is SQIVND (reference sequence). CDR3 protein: CASSILGTGVFGYTF. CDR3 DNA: TGTGCCAGTAGTATTCTCGGGACAGGGGTTTTTGGCTACACCTTC. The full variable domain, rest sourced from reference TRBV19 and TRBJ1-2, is DGGITQSPKYLFRKEGQNVTLSCEQNLNHDAMYWYRQDPGQGLRLIYYSQIVNDFQKGDIAEGYSVSREKKESFPLTVTSAQKNPTAFYLCASSILGTGVFGYTFGSGTRLTVV.

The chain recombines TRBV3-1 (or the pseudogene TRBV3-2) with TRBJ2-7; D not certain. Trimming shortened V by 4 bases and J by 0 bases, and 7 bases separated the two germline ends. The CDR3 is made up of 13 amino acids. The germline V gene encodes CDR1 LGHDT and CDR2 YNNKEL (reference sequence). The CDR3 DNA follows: TGTGCCAGCAGCCTTCGGAACTCCTACGAGCAGTACTTC. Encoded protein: CASSLRNSYEQYF.

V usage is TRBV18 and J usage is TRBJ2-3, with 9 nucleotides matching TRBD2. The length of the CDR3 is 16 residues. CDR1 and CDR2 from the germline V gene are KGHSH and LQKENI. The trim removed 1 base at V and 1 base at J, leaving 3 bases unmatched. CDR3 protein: CASSPRGRAGTDTQYF. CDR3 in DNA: TGTGCCAGCTCACCACGCGGGAGGGCCGGCACAGATACGCAGTATTTT.

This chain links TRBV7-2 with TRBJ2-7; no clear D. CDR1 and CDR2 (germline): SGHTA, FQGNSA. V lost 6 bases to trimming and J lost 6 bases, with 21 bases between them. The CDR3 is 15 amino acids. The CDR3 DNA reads TGTGCCAGCAGTCCGACCGGGCCAAGGCCGGGCGAGCAGTACTTC. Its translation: CASSPTGPRPGEQYF.

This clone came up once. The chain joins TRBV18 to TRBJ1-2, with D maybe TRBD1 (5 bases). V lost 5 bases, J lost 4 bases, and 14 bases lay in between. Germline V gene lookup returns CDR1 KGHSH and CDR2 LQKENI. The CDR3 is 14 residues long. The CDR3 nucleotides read TGTGCCAGCTCATACCGGGGGTGGTCCTATGGCTACACCTTC. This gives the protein CASSYRGWSYGYTF.

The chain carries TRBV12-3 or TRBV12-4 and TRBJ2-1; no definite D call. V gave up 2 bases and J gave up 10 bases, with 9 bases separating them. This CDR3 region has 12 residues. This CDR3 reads CASSLNRKEQFF. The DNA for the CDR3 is TGTGCCAGCAGTTTAAATAGGAAGGAGCAGTTCTTC.

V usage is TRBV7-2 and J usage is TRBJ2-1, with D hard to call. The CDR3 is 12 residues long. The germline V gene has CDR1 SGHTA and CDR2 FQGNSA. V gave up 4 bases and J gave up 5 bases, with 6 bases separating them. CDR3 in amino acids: CASSSWHNEQFF. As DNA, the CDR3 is TGTGCCAGCAGCTCCTGGCACAATGAGCAGTTCTTC.

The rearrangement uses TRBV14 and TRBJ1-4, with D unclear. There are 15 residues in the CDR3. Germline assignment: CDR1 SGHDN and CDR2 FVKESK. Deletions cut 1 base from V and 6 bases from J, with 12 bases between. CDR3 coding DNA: TGTGCCAGCAGCCAAGTAAGCGGAGTATATGAAAAACTGTTTTTT. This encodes CASSQVSGVYEKLFF.

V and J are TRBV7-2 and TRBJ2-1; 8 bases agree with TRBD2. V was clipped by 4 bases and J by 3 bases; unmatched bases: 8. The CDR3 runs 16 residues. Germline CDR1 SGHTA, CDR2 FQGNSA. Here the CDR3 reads CASSSGRSGGYNEQFF. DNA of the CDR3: TGTGCCAGCAGCTCCGGAAGAAGCGGGGGCTACAATGAGCAGTTCTTC.

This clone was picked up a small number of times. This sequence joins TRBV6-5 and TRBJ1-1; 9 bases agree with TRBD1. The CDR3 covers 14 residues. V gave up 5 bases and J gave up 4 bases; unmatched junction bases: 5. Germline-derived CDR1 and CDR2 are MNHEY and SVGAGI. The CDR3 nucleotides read TGTGCCAGCAGTAACGGACAGGGGACCACTGAAGCTTTCTTT. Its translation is CASSNGQGTTEAFF.

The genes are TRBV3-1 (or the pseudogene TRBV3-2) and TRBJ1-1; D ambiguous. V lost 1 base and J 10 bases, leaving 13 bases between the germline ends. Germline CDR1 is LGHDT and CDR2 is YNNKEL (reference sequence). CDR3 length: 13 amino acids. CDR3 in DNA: TGTGCCAGCAGCCAAGGAACCGGGATAGTAGCTTTCTTT. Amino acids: CASSQGTGIVAFF.